The 27 T cell receptor beta chains below all came from one sample that was sequenced in a study of T cell clonality in common variable immunodeficiency. Their antigen targets remain unknown. Study-level findings and limits: Reportedly, TCR beta sequences from common variable immunodeficiency showed fewer deletions and N-nucleotide insertions.

The repertoire was sequenced with immunoSEQ multiplex PCR; TCRdb's copy has only in-frame clones and lacks some. The sample yields about 33,000 clones, without any singletons. The sequencing input was peripheral blood mononuclear cells. The origin of the receptors is a human donor with common variable immunodeficiency.

This clone was seen many times. The read terminates 3 residues ahead of where the CDR3 ends, so the germline J gene completes it. The rearrangement links TRBV2 to TRBJ2-2, with 7 bases aligning to TRBD2. CDR3 length equals 16 residues. V lost 4 bases and J lost 4; bases outside the gene matches: 9. Germline V gene data show CDR1 as SNHLY and CDR2 as FYNNEI. The CDR3 loop is CASSGESGVSTGELFF. Incomplete CDR3 DNA: TGTGCCAGCAGTGGGGAAAGCGGGGTCTCCACCGGGGAG.

This clone was recorded many times. The CDR3 extends 3 residues past the end of the read, so its final part is completed from the germline J gene. V and J are TRBV19 and TRBJ2-2, with TRBD1 matching 10 bases. The CDR3 has 16 residues. J gave up 4 bases and V 7 bases, and 9 bases lay outside the gene matches. Germline V gives CDR1 LNHDA, CDR2 SQIVND (reference sequence). CDR3 bases read: TGTGCCAGTATCAGGGACAGGGGCGCAGGCACCGGGGAG. Translated: CASIRDRGAGTGE. The whole CDR3 protein is CASIRDRGAGTGELFF.

This clone was found many times. The observed sequence ends 3 residues before the CDR3 terminus, with the missing tail filled in from the germline J gene. The V call is TRBV5-1, the J call TRBJ1-1; the D gene is possibly TRBD1 (6 bases). The CDR3 is 14 residues long. Per germline, CDR1 SGHRS and CDR2 YFSETQ. The CDR3 spells CASSLDLQGFEAFF. CDR3 DNA (partial): TGCGCCAGCAGCTTAGATTTGCAGGGGTTCGAA.

This clone was counted at least ten times. The DNA read from the CDR3 is TGTGCCAGCAATGAGAGGGCCTCTGGAAACACC. It is translated as CASNERASGNT. The entire CDR3 reads CASNERASGNTIYF. The V call is TRBV2, the J call TRBJ1-3; D call uncertain. The CDR3 goes on 3 residues after the read ends, and that part is filled in from the germline J gene. V gave up 7 bases and J gave up 0 bases, with 10 bases separating them. Germline loops: CDR1 SNHLY, CDR2 FYNNEI. The CDR3 consists of 14 residues.

This clone was observed a handful of times. The read halts 3 residues ahead of the CDR3 end, with the missing end drawn from the germline J gene. The chain couples TRBV5-6 to TRBJ2-3; possible D gene TRBD2, 6 bases. The V gene's germline CDR1 is SGHDT and CDR2 YYEEEE. The length of the CDR3 is 15 residues. Trimming took off 4 bases at V and 8 bases at J, with 20 bases between the two ends. Here the CDR3 reads CASSAGTSGLGTQYF. CDR3 DNA, as far as it was read: TGTGCCAGCAGCGCAGGGACTTCGGGTCTGGGTACG.

The DNA read from the CDR3 is TGTGCCAGCAGCATTCCGGGACAGGACCTATACAATGAG. Encoded protein: CASSIPGQDLYNE. The CDR3 as a whole reads CASSIPGQDLYNEQFF. V and J are TRBV7-8 and TRBJ2-1; 8 nucleotides align to TRBD1. The missing CDR3 end, 3 residues past where the read stops, is filled in from the germline J gene. Germline values: CDR1 SGHVS, CDR2 FQNEAQ. V trimming: 5 bases; J trimming: 4 bases; junction bases outside the gene matches: 10. CDR3 length equals 16 residues. Variable domain in full (rest from reference TRBV7-8 and TRBJ2-1): GAGVSQSPRYKVAKRGQDVALRCDPISGHVSLFWYQQALGQGPEFLTYFQNEAQLDKSGLPSDRFFAERPEGSVSTLKIQRTQQEDSAVYLCASSIPGQDLYNEQFFGPGTRLTVL.

About this clone: The read comes to an end 3 residues before the CDR3 does, leaving the germline J gene to fill in the end. This sequence joins TRBV18 and TRBJ2-3; TRBD2 matches at 9 bases. The CDR3 length is 17 residues. J lost 5 bases, V lost 4 bases, and 13 bases had no gene match. Germline lookup yields CDR1 KGHSH and CDR2 LQKENI. The sequenced part of the CDR3 DNA is TGTGCCAGCTCACGCGCTGCGGCTAGCGGGGCTATAGATACG. Translating it yields CASSRAAASGAIDT. The entire CDR3 sequence reads CASSRAAASGAIDTQYF.

Points on this clone: The CDR3 goes on 3 residues after the read ends, and that part is filled in from the germline J gene. This chain uses TRBV30 with TRBJ2-1, with TRBD2 matching over 10 bases. Trimming at V came to 4 bases and at J to 6 bases, leaving 6 bases not matched to a gene. CDR1 and CDR2 (germline): GTSNPN, SVGIG (reference sequence). This CDR3 is 14 amino acids long. Incomplete CDR3 DNA: TGTGCCTGGACGAGCGGGGGGGCGGGCAATGAG. This translates into CAWTSGGAGNE. The entire CDR3 is CAWTSGGAGNEQFF.

This clone was counted a few times. Read sequence stops 3 residues before the CDR3 end, and the germline J gene provides the missing end. V and J are TRBV6-1 and TRBJ1-6, with 7 bases aligning to TRBD1. Germline V CDR1 and CDR2: MNHNS, SASEGT. This CDR3 has 19 amino acids. V dropped 0 bases and J dropped 0; count of bases not matched to a gene: 8. CDR3 amino acids: CASSEASPTGSSYNSPLHF. The covered CDR3 bases are TGTGCCAGCAGTGAAGCCTCTCCGACAGGGAGCTCCTATAATTCACCC.

This clone showed up just a few times. The read ends 3 residues before the CDR3 terminus; that terminus is restored from the germline J gene. This rearrangement joins TRBV7-1 to TRBJ1-5, with 12 bases fitting TRBD1. TRBV7-1 is an open reading frame, and its role is uncertain. The V and J ends lost 3 bases and 2 bases, in that order; junction bases with no gene match: 11. The CDR3 is 19 amino acids. The CDR3 reads CASSSSRDRGREGNQPQHF. Partial CDR3 DNA: TGTGCCAGCAGCTCGTCCCGGGACAGGGGGCGCGAAGGCAATCAGCCC.

This clone has more than one count but fewer than ten. The read ends 3 residues before the CDR3 terminus; that terminus is restored from the germline J gene. The chain couples TRBV19 to TRBJ2-1, with 13 bases identical to TRBD2. From germline, CDR1 is LNHDA and CDR2 SQIVND (reference sequence). V was pared by 5 bases and J by 7 bases, with 8 bases of the junction left unmatched. This CDR3 spans 16 amino acids. CDR3 bases read: TGTGCCAGTAGTCCCGGACTAGCGGGGGCCCCTAATGAG. The encoded protein is CASSPGLAGAPNE. The entire CDR3 sequence reads CASSPGLAGAPNEQFF.

Notes on this clone: Read sequence stops 3 residues before the CDR3 end, and the germline J gene provides the missing end. This chain links TRBV7-8 with TRBJ2-7, with D uncertain. The CDR3 has 16 amino acids. V lost 5 bases to trimming and J lost 0 bases, with 17 bases between them. CDR1 and CDR2 from the germline V gene are SGHVS and FQNEAQ. The DNA read from the CDR3 is TGTGCCAGCAGCCCCCTAAGGGTCCTCTCCTCCTACGAG. Amino acid sequence: CASSPLRVLSSYE. The whole CDR3 protein reads CASSPLRVLSSYEQYF.

At least ten counts were recorded for this clone. The read falls 3 residues short of the CDR3 end, and the missing part is taken from the germline J gene. The chain uses TRBV30 and TRBJ1-1; a possible D gene is TRBD1 (6 bases). The CDR3 is made up of 16 amino acids. Germline V gene data show CDR1 as GTSNPN and CDR2 as SVGIG (reference sequence). Between the trimmed V and J ends, which lost 3 bases and 1 base, there was a span of 18 bases. The CDR3 is CAWSLSTGSGNTEAFF. The CDR3 DNA, read in part, is TGTGCCTGGAGCCTCTCTACAGGGAGCGGGAACACTGAA. The whole variable domain, filled in from reference TRBV30 and TRBJ1-1, reads SQTIHQWPATLVQPVGSPLSLECTVEGTSNPNLYWYRQAAGRGLQLLFYSVGIGQISSEVPQNLSASRPQDRQFILSSKKLLLSDSGFYLCAWSLSTGSGNTEAFFGQGTRLTVV.

This clone was picked up a small number of times. The read ends 3 residues shy of where the CDR3 ends; the end is completed using the germline J gene. This chain joins TRBV30 and TRBJ2-7; D not certain. The CDR3 runs 11 residues. Germline loops: CDR1 GTSNPN, CDR2 SVGIG (reference sequence). V was shortened by 1 base and J by 3 bases, with 4 bases between the two germline ends. The CDR3 DNA, read in part, is TGTGCCTGGAGTGCAGGCTACGAG. Translating gives CAWSAGYE. The full CDR3 is CAWSAGYEQYF.

On this clone itself: No DNA is shown, since the ends of the CDR3 on it are uncertain; the CDR3 is the one TCRdb lists. The chain has TRBV19 and TRBJ2-7; the table calls TRBD1, which could not be checked here. Germline V gene sequence: CDR1 LNHDA, CDR2 SQIVND (reference sequence). The CDR3 extends over 16 residues, inclusive of both ends. CDR3 protein: CASSTLWQSPSYEQYF.

Turning to this clone: The read halts 3 residues ahead of the CDR3 end, with the missing end drawn from the germline J gene. This chain connects TRBV2 to TRBJ2-5; 7 nucleotides match TRBD1. Trimming at V came to 5 bases and at J to 5 bases, leaving 11 bases not matched to a gene. The CDR3 consists of 15 residues. In germline, CDR1 is SNHLY, CDR2 FYNNEI. CDR3 loop: CASSRTLTGKETQYF. Partial CDR3 DNA: TGTGCCAGCAGTCGCACACTGACAGGGAAGGAGACC.

There are a few counts of this clone. Read data end 3 residues before the CDR3 end; the end is taken from the germline J gene. The V call is TRBV2, the J call TRBJ2-2; D unclear. Trimming left V 4 bases short and J 1 base short, with 7 bases between. The CDR3 sequence is 14 residues long. Looked up from germline, CDR1 is SNHLY and CDR2 is FYNNEI. This CDR3 is CASSAHQNTGELFF. CDR3 DNA, as far as it was read: TGTGCCAGCAGTGCACACCAGAACACCGGGGAG.

This clone turned up a few times. The observed sequence ends 3 residues before the CDR3 terminus, with the missing tail filled in from the germline J gene. J is TRBJ2-7 and V is TRBV2, with 10 bases that match TRBD1. Per the germline V gene, CDR1 is SNHLY and CDR2 is FYNNEI. The CDR3 covers 15 residues. The trim removed 3 bases at V and 4 bases at J, leaving 6 bases unmatched. CDR3 protein: CASSEFRGQGYEQYF. CDR3 DNA, as far as it was read: TGTGCCAGCAGTGAGTTCCGGGGACAGGGGTACGAG.

This clone was detected many times. Coverage ceases 3 residues before the CDR3 finishes, and the germline J gene fills in the end. The chain recombines TRBV7-2 with TRBJ1-1; weak D call: TRBD1 (5 bases). CDR1 and CDR2 from the germline V gene are SGHTA and FQGNSA. The CDR3 has 15 residues. Trimming removed 0 bases from V and 0 bases from J, with 8 bases in between. CDR3 protein: CASSLAAGLNTEAFF. The sequenced CDR3 bases are TGTGCCAGCAGCTTAGCGGCAGGGTTGAACACTGAA. Variable domain in full (rest from reference TRBV7-2 and TRBJ1-1): GAGVSQSPSNKVTEKGKDVELRCDPISGHTALYWYRQSLGQGLEFLIYFQGNSAPDKSGLPSDRFSAERTGGSVSTLTIQRTQQEDSAVYLCASSLAAGLNTEAFFGQGTRLTVV.

This clone was observed many times. The read ends 3 residues before the CDR3 terminus; that terminus is restored from the germline J gene. The V call is TRBV2, the J call TRBJ1-5; 8 bases are a match to TRBD1. The CDR3 loop spans 15 amino acids. V shed 5 bases, J shed 0 bases, and the junction held 3 bases outside the gene matches. Germline-derived CDR1 and CDR2 are SNHLY and FYNNEI. The covered CDR3 bases are TGTGCCAGCAGTCCGACAGGGGATAGCAATCAGCCC. This gives the protein CASSPTGDSNQP. The complete CDR3 reads CASSPTGDSNQPQHF.

A note on this clone: From the germline J gene comes the end of the CDR3, since the read stops 3 residues before it. The rearrangement uses TRBV19 and TRBJ1-2; perhaps TRBD1 as D (5 bases). The V end was cut by 8 bases, the J end by 4 bases, with 14 bases between. CDR1 is LNHDA, CDR2 SQIVND, per germline (reference sequence). The CDR3 sequence is 13 residues long. CDR3 protein: CASRQGFGYGYTF. Partial CDR3 DNA: TGTGCCAGTCGGCAGGGTTTCGGCTATGGC.

Ten or more counts support this clone. The CDR3: CSAVPTGRETQYF. The DNA read from the CDR3 is TGCAGCGCCGTCCCGACAGGGCGAGAGACC. The genes are TRBV29-1 and TRBJ2-5; 7 bases agree with TRBD1. The CDR3 end is not reached by the read, which stops 3 residues before it; the germline J gene fills it in. CDR3 length equals 13 residues. V was clipped by 7 bases and J by 4 bases; unmatched bases: 9. In germline, CDR1 is SQVTM, CDR2 ANQGSEA.

Ten or more counts support this clone. Read data end 3 residues before the CDR3 end; the end is taken from the germline J gene. The rearrangement links TRBV12-3 or TRBV12-4 to TRBJ2-1; D might be TRBD1 (6 bases). Trimming cost V 6 bases and J 2 bases, with 14 bases left between them. CDR3 length: 15 residues. The part of the CDR3 DNA that was read is TGTGCCAGCAGCGCCGGACAGTCCACCTACAATGAG. Protein: CASSAGQSTYNE. The full CDR3 protein is CASSAGQSTYNEQFF.

A few counts support this clone. The CDR3 end is not reached by the read, which stops 3 residues before it; the germline J gene fills it in. The V call is TRBV7-2, the J call TRBJ1-2; possible D gene TRBD1, 5 bases. The V and J ends lost 1 base and 7 bases respectively, with 10 bases between them. CDR3 length: 13 amino acids. Looked up from germline, CDR1 is SGHTA and CDR2 is FQGNSA. CDR3 DNA (partial): TGTGCCAGCAGCTTAGGAGGGGAGAGTGGC. Its translation is CASSLGGESG. The complete CDR3 protein is CASSLGGESGYTF.

Worth noting for this clone: The sequenced fragment ends 3 residues before the CDR3 boundary, so the rest is inferred from the germline J gene. The genes are TRBV7-6 and TRBJ1-2, with a weak D call TRBD1 (5 bases). CDR3 length: 16 amino acids. Between the trimmed V and J ends, which lost 8 bases and 0 bases, there was a span of 19 bases. The germline V gene encodes CDR1 SGHVS and CDR2 FNYEAQ. The DNA read from the CDR3 is TGTGCCAGCGGACCGGATGGAGGGGATCCTAACTATGGC. It is translated as CASGPDGGDPNYG. The full CDR3 protein is CASGPDGGDPNYGYTF.

This clone turned up a few times. The CDR3 end is not reached by the read, which stops 3 residues before it; the germline J gene fills it in. The chain carries TRBV7-9 and TRBJ2-5; 11 bases are a match to TRBD2. Germline V gene lookup returns CDR1 SEHNR and CDR2 FQNEAQ (reference sequence). J lost 2 bases, V lost 5 bases, and 1 base had no gene match. The CDR3 covers 14 residues. The CDR3 DNA, read in part, is TGTGCCAGCAGCAGGACTAGCGGGCAAGAGACC. Residues: CASSRTSGQET. Given in full, the CDR3 is CASSRTSGQETQYF.

This clone was observed many times. The read stops 3 residues short of the end of the CDR3; the missing end is completed from the germline J gene. The rearrangement links TRBV5-1 to TRBJ1-4; 7 nucleotides match TRBD1. The J segment lost 6 bases and the V segment lost 3 bases, leaving 8 bases of the junction unmatched. The V gene's germline CDR1 is SGHRS and CDR2 YFSETQ. The CDR3 runs 15 residues. The CDR3 here is CASSSKTGQDEKLFF. The covered CDR3 bases are TGCGCCAGCAGCTCCAAAACTGGACAGGATGAAAAA.